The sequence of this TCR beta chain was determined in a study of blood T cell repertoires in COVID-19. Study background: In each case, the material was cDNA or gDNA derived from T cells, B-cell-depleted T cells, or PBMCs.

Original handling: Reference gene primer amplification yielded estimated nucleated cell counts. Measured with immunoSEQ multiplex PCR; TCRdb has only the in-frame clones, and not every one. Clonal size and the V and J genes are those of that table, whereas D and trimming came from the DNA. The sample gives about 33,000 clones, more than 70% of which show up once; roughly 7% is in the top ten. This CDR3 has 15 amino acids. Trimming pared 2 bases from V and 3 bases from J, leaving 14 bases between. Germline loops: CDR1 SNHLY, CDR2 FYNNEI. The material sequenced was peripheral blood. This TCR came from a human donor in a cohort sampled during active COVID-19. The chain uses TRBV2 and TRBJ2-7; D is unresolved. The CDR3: CASSELRDGFYEQYF. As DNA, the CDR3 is TGTGCCAGCAGTGAATTGCGAGACGGGTTCTACGAGCAGTACTTC.